Below, one T cell receptor (beta chain) is given with its context. Its antigen is undetermined. These data belong to a study of cytomegalovirus exposure and HLA in healthy donors. Study results and caveats: In all likelihood, a cluster of highly shared sequence variants was a sequencing artifact. Because they were indistinguishable, some V segments, including TRBV6-2 and TRBV6-3, were excluded.

PCR employed 60 Vbeta and 13 Jbeta primers. The data were produced by immunoSEQ multiplex PCR, yet TCRdb's version contains in-frame clones alone and is incomplete. This sample carries 110,000 or so clones, about 72% of them seen once, and the ten largest clones take roughly a sixth. The CDR3 runs to 16 residues. In germline, CDR1 is SGDLS, CDR2 YYNGEE. V was shortened by 0 bases and J by 2 bases, with 12 bases between the two germline ends. The TCR comes from a man between 45 and 60 years old in good health and CMV-seropositive. The sample was PBMCs. This sequence joins TRBV9 and TRBJ2-1, with D possibly TRBD2 on 5 matching bases. CDR3 DNA: TGTGCCAGCAGCGTAGCTACTAGTGCAGCCTACAATGAGCAGTTCTTC. Amino acids: CASSVATSAAYNEQFF. The entire variable domain, with the rest obtained from reference TRBV9 and TRBJ2-1, is as follows: DSGVTQTPKHLITATGQRVTLRCSPRSGDLSVYWYQQSLDQGLQFLIQYYNGEERAKGNILERFSAQQFPDLHSELNLSSLELGDSALYFCASSVATSAAYNEQFFGPGTRLTVL.